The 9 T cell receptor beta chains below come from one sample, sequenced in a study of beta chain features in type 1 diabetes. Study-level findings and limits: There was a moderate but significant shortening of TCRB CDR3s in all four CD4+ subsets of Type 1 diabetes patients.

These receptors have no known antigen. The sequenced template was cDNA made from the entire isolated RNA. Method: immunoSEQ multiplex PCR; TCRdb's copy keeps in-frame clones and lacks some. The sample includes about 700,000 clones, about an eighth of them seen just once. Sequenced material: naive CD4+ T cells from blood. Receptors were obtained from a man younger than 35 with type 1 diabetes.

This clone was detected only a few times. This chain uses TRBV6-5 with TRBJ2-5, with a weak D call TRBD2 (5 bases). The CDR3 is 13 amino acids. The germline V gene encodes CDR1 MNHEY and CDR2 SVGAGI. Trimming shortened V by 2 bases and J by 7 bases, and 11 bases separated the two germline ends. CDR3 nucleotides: TGTGCCAGCAGTTACCGCAGCGGCGGGACCCAGTACTTC. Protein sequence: CASSYRSGGTQYF.

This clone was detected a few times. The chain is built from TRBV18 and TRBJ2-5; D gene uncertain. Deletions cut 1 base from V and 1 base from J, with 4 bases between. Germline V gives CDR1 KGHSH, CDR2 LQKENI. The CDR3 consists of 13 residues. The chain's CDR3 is CASSPLSQETQYF. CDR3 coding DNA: TGTGCCAGCTCACCACTATCCCAAGAGACCCAGTACTTC.

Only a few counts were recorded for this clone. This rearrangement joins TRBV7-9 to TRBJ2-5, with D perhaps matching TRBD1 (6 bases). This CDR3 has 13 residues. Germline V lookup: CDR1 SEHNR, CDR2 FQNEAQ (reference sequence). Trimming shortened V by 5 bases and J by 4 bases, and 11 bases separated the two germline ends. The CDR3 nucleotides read TGTGCCAGCAGCCCGGACAGTCCAGAGACCCAGTACTTC. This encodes CASSPDSPETQYF.

The CDR3 nucleotides read TGTGCCAGCTCAGCGGACAGCATGTTGAACACTGAAGCTTTCTTT. Protein product: CASSADSMLNTEAFF. The chain joins TRBV18 to TRBJ1-1; TRBD1 might be the D (6 bases). CDR3 length: 15 residues. The germline V gene has CDR1 KGHSH and CDR2 LQKENI. V lost 5 bases and J 0 bases, leaving 13 bases between the germline ends.

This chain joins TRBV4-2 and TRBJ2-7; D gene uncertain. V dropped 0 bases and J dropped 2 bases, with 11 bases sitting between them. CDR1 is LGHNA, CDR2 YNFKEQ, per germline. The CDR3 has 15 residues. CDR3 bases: TGTGCCAGCAGCCAAGATTGGCAAACACCCTACGAGCAGTACTTC. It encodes CASSQDWQTPYEQYF.

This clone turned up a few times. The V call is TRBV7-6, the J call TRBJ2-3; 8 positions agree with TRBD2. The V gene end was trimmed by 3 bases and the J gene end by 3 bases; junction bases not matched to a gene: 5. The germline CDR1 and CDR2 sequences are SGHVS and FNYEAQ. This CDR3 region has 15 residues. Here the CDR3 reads CASSLSAGATDTQYF. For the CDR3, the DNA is TGTGCCAGCAGCTTGTCAGCGGGGGCAACAGATACGCAGTATTTT.

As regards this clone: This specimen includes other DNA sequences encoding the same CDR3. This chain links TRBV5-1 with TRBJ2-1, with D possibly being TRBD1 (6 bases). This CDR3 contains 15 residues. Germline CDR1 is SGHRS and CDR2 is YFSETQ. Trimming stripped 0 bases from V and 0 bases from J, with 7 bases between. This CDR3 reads CASSLEGGSYNEQFF. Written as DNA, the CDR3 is TGCGCCAGCAGCTTGGAAGGGGGCTCCTACAATGAGCAGTTCTTC.

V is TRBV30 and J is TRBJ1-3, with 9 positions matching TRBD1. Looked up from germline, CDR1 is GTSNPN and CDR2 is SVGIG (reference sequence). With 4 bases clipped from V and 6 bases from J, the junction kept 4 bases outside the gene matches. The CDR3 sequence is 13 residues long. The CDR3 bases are TGTGCCTGGAACGGACAGGGGCCAAACACCATATATTTT. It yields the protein CAWNGQGPNTIYF.

CDR3 sequence (DNA): TGCGCCAGCAGCTTGGTAGGTAGGGCTGAGCCAGATACGCAGTATTTT. This codes for CASSLVGRAEPDTQYF. This chain uses TRBV5-1 with TRBJ2-3, with D unclear. The CDR3 sequence is 16 residues long. Germline-derived CDR1 and CDR2 are SGHRS and YFSETQ. Trimming stripped 0 bases from V and 4 bases from J, with 15 bases between.